Reported below is one T cell receptor (beta chain). Time point denoted: blood 4 weeks post-SBRT, at nephrectomy. Noted treatment: 15 Gy SBRT to primary tumor, nephrectomy 4 weeks later. Nephrectomy followed 15 Gy stereotactic body radiation by 4 weeks. The data derive from a study of radiation and T cells in renal cell carcinoma. TCRdb's copy holds only in-frame clones and misses some; the assay was immunoSEQ multiplex PCR. The sample comprises 50,000 to 70,000 clones, roughly 80% of which are singletons, and more than 6.5% rests with the top ten. Germline lookup yields CDR1 LNHDA and CDR2 SQIVND (reference sequence). This CDR3 comprises 12 residues. Trimming stripped 6 bases from V and 2 bases from J, with 6 bases between.

The sample was blood, taken from a patient whose treatment included radiotherapy and nephrectomy. This rearrangement joins TRBV19 to TRBJ2-3, with D uncertain. The receptor comes from a man aged 55-75 years with renal cell carcinoma. CDR3 sequence reads: CASSRDTDTQYF. The CDR3 DNA reads TGTGCCAGTAGCAGAGACACAGATACGCAGTATTTT.